This T cell receptor beta chain was observed in a study of CD8+ T cells in alopecia areata. Background on the study: Treated patients were given 5 to 10 mg oral tofacitinib twice daily. Broader study findings: Scalp lesions, especially in alopecia totalis/universalis, had higher clonality than normal scalp. Among patients, TCR sharing was less clear than in mice, a difference possibly due in part to HLA diversity in the patient population. During tofacitinib treatment, many expanded lesional clones remained in scalp and blood.

V lost 8 bases to trimming and J lost 6 bases, with 11 bases between them. CDR1 and CDR2 from the germline V gene are SEHNR and FQNEAQ (reference sequence). This CDR3 has 11 residues. Treatment meaning: oral pan-JAK inhibitor, 5-10 mg twice daily. This clone was seen only once. The antigen remains unidentified. Once RNA had been extracted, it was reverse transcribed into cDNA to act as the sequencing template. Measured with immunoSEQ multiplex PCR; TCRdb has only the in-frame clones, and not every one. The sample carries about 190,000 clones, approximately 61% recorded once. The sequence was collected from a human donor with alopecia areata. J is TRBJ2-7 and V is TRBV7-9; perhaps TRBD2 as D (7 bases). The material sequenced was CD4+ T cells sorted from blood, taken at week 24, from a patient treated with tofacitinib. CDR3 amino acids: CASSGGLEQYF. The CDR3, as DNA: TGTGCCAGCTCCGGGGGGCTCGAGCAGTACTTC.